A selection of T cell receptor beta chains follows, all from one sample in a study of Ad26.COV2.S vaccination and SARS-CoV-2 variants. The protocol was immunoSEQ multiplex PCR, while the TCRdb copy is restricted to in-frame clones and leaves out a portion. The sample includes some 640,000 clones, around 92% of them seen just once. Sequenced material: peripheral blood, taken in a trial of Ad26.COV2.S vaccine versus placebo. The receptors here all came from a person aged 18 to 65 who received the Ad26.COV2.S COVID-19 vaccine or a placebo. The CDR3 runs from the conserved cysteine through the conserved F or W. D genes are given only for firm matches. Where a row states a size, it is once, few, many or the class of an expanded clone; other rows omit it.

J gene: TRBJ1-1; V gene: TRBV6-5; clone size: -; D gene: -; CDR3 protein: CASSFSNRGTEAFF; CDR3 DNA: TGTGCCAGCAGTTTTAGCAACCGCGGGACTGAAGCTTTCTTT
J gene: TRBJ2-7; V gene: TRBV6-6; clone size: -; D gene: -; CDR3 protein: CASSSAYEQYF; CDR3 DNA: TGTGCCAGCAGTTCGGCCTACGAGCAGTACTTC
J gene: TRBJ2-1; V gene: TRBV19; clone size: -; D gene: TRBD1; CDR3 protein: CASTSTGVEYNEQFF; CDR3 DNA: TGTGCCAGTACCTCGACAGGGGTAGAGTACAATGAGCAGTTCTTC
J gene: TRBJ2-1; V gene: TRBV24-1; clone size: -; D gene: TRBD2; CDR3 protein: CATSRAGGYNEQFF; CDR3 DNA: TGTGCCACCAGCCGGGCGGGGGGGTACAATGAGCAGTTCTTC
J gene: TRBJ2-1; V gene: TRBV7-2; clone size: -; D gene: -; CDR3 protein: CASSLEGLVHNEQFF; CDR3 DNA: TGTGCCAGCAGCTTAGAGGGGCTAGTTCACAATGAGCAGTTCTTC
J gene: TRBJ1-6; V gene: TRBV3-1/TRBV3-2; clone size: few; D gene: TRBD1; CDR3 protein: CASSQEQGWNSPLHF; CDR3 DNA: TGTGCCAGCAGCCAAGAACAGGGGTGGAATTCACCCCTCCACTTT
J gene: TRBJ1-2; V gene: TRBV11-2; clone size: once; D gene: -; CDR3 protein: CASSFPGNYGYTF; CDR3 DNA: TGTGCCAGCAGCTTCCCGGGGAACTATGGCTACACCTTC
J gene: TRBJ2-7; V gene: TRBV19; clone size: -; D gene: -; CDR3 protein: CASTAPSERSYEQYF; CDR3 DNA: TGTGCCAGTACCGCCCCCAGCGAGCGCTCCTACGAGCAGTACTTC
J gene: TRBJ1-1; V gene: TRBV27; clone size: -; D gene: -; CDR3 protein: CASSWAVNTEAFF; CDR3 DNA: TGTGCCAGCAGTTGGGCTGTGAACACTGAAGCTTTCTTT
J gene: TRBJ2-7; V gene: TRBV30; clone size: -; D gene: TRBD1; CDR3 protein: CAWSLSPGTGNYEQYF; CDR3 DNA: TGTGCCTGGAGTCTATCGCCCGGGACAGGGAACTACGAGCAGTACTTC
J gene: TRBJ1-1; V gene: TRBV2; clone size: -; D gene: TRBD1; CDR3 protein: CASRKTGVPEAFF; CDR3 DNA: TGTGCCAGCAGGAAAACAGGGGTGCCTGAAGCTTTCTTT
J gene: TRBJ1-5; V gene: TRBV7-6; clone size: -; D gene: -; CDR3 protein: CASSSYGNQPQHF; CDR3 DNA: TGTGCCAGCAGCTCATATGGCAATCAGCCCCAGCATTTT
J gene: TRBJ2-3; V gene: TRBV5-1; clone size: once; D gene: -; CDR3 protein: CASRGTGPSTDTQYF; CDR3 DNA: TGCGCCAGCAGGGGCACAGGCCCTAGCACAGATACGCAGTATTTT
J gene: TRBJ2-1; V gene: TRBV30; clone size: -; D gene: -; CDR3 protein: CAWTWLGGGEYNEQFF; CDR3 DNA: TGTGCCTGGACCTGGTTAGGGGGCGGGGAGTACAATGAGCAGTTCTTC
J gene: TRBJ2-5; V gene: TRBV7-8; clone size: -; D gene: TRBD1; CDR3 protein: CASSLVAQGAIVETQYF; CDR3 DNA: TGTGCCAGCAGCTTAGTGGCACAGGGGGCGATCGTCGAGACCCAGTACTTC
J gene: TRBJ1-3; V gene: TRBV21-1; clone size: -; D gene: -; CDR3 protein: CASSKGTRDRDRSGNTIYF; CDR3 DNA: TGTGCCAGCAGCAAAGGTACCCGGGACAGGGACCGCTCTGGAAACACCATATATTTT
J gene: TRBJ2-7; V gene: TRBV19; clone size: -; D gene: -; CDR3 protein: CASSTGFAYEQYF; CDR3 DNA: TGTGCCAGTAGTACAGGGTTTGCCTACGAGCAGTACTTC
J gene: TRBJ2-1; V gene: TRBV18; clone size: -; D gene: -; CDR3 protein: CASSIAQPPDGEQFF; CDR3 DNA: TGTGCCAGCTCTATTGCACAACCCCCGGACGGGGAGCAGTTCTTC
J gene: TRBJ2-7; V gene: TRBV19; clone size: -; D gene: -; CDR3 protein: CASSIVNGETYEQYF; CDR3 DNA: TGTGCCAGTAGTATAGTAAACGGGGAGACCTACGAGCAGTACTTC
J gene: TRBJ2-1; V gene: TRBV6-6; clone size: once; D gene: -; CDR3 protein: CASRLQGYSYNEQFF; CDR3 DNA: TGTGCCAGCAGGCTACAGGGATACTCCTACAATGAGCAGTTCTTC
J gene: TRBJ1-2; V gene: TRBV7-3; clone size: -; D gene: TRBD1; CDR3 protein: CASSSQGGSHGYTF; CDR3 DNA: TGTGCCAGCAGCTCTCAAGGGGGCAGCCATGGCTACACCTTC
J gene: TRBJ2-2; V gene: TRBV9; clone size: -; D gene: TRBD2; CDR3 protein: CASAEGRGKNTGELFF; CDR3 DNA: TGTGCCAGCGCGGAGGGGCGGGGGAAAAACACCGGGGAGCTGTTTTTT
J gene: TRBJ2-3; V gene: TRBV5-6; clone size: -; D gene: TRBD2; CDR3 protein: CASSLAPSTSGDTQYF; CDR3 DNA: TGTGCCAGCAGCTTGGCCCCCTCGACTAGCGGAGATACGCAGTATTTT
J gene: TRBJ1-6; V gene: TRBV12-3/TRBV12-4; clone size: -; D gene: -; CDR3 protein: CASSLQGSPLHF; CDR3 DNA: TGTGCCAGCAGTTTACAGGGGTCACCCCTCCACTTT
J gene: TRBJ2-5; V gene: TRBV2; clone size: -; D gene: -; CDR3 protein: CASSPGQIQETQYF; CDR3 DNA: TGTGCCAGCAGTCCTGGACAGATCCAAGAGACCCAGTACTTC
J gene: TRBJ1-6; V gene: TRBV18; clone size: -; D gene: -; CDR3 protein: CASSPERGWNSPLHF; CDR3 DNA: TGTGCCAGCTCACCAGAAAGGGGGTGGAATTCACCCCTCCACTTT
J gene: TRBJ1-1; V gene: TRBV3-1/TRBV3-2; clone size: -; D gene: -; CDR3 protein: CASSQDGWGTEAFF; CDR3 DNA: TGTGCCAGCAGCCAGGACGGATGGGGGACTGAAGCTTTCTTT
J gene: TRBJ1-5; V gene: TRBV21-1; clone size: -; D gene: -; CDR3 protein: CASSKRHNQPQHF; CDR3 DNA: TGTGCCAGCAGCAAGCGACACAATCAGCCCCAGCATTTT
J gene: TRBJ1-3; V gene: TRBV20-1; clone size: -; D gene: -; CDR3 protein: CSASPGVVSGNTIYF; CDR3 DNA: TGCAGTGCTAGTCCAGGGGTCGTCTCTGGAAACACCATATATTTT
J gene: TRBJ1-1; V gene: TRBV6-2/TRBV6-3; clone size: -; D gene: TRBD1; CDR3 protein: CASSLVRDREAFF; CDR3 DNA: TGTGCCAGCAGCCTAGTCCGGGACAGGGAAGCTTTCTTT
J gene: TRBJ1-1; V gene: TRBV27; clone size: -; D gene: TRBD1; CDR3 protein: CASSIAGTGTEAFF; CDR3 DNA: TGTGCCAGCAGTATCGCAGGGACAGGCACTGAAGCTTTCTTT
J gene: TRBJ2-4; V gene: TRBV10-3; clone size: -; D gene: TRBD1; CDR3 protein: CAISAAGGAAKNIQYF; CDR3 DNA: TGTGCCATCAGTGCAGCAGGGGGCGCTGCCAAAAACATTCAGTACTTC
J gene: TRBJ1-2; V gene: TRBV7-9; clone size: few; D gene: -; CDR3 protein: CASSAEARGAMDGYTF; CDR3 DNA: TGTGCCAGCAGCGCGGAGGCGAGGGGAGCAATGGATGGCTACACCTTC
J gene: TRBJ2-1; V gene: TRBV7-2; clone size: -; D gene: -; CDR3 protein: CASSSVVRSSYNEQFF; CDR3 DNA: TGTGCCAGCAGCTCCGTGGTCCGGAGCTCCTACAATGAGCAGTTCTTC
J gene: TRBJ2-5; V gene: TRBV7-2; clone size: once; D gene: TRBD1; CDR3 protein: CASSRGTGMGETQYF; CDR3 DNA: TGTGCCAGCAGCAGGGGGACAGGAATGGGAGAGACCCAGTACTTC
J gene: TRBJ2-7; V gene: TRBV18; clone size: -; D gene: TRBD2; CDR3 protein: CASSGRRGANEQYF; CDR3 DNA: TGTGCCAGCTCCGGCCGGCGGGGGGCTAACGAGCAGTACTTC
J gene: TRBJ1-2; V gene: TRBV15; clone size: -; D gene: TRBD1; CDR3 protein: CATSRGTGSYYGYTF; CDR3 DNA: TGTGCCACCAGCAGAGGGACAGGGAGCTACTATGGCTACACCTTC
J gene: TRBJ2-5; V gene: TRBV19; clone size: -; D gene: TRBD2; CDR3 protein: CASSVLAGVETQYF; CDR3 DNA: TGTGCCAGTAGTGTACTAGCGGGAGTTGAGACCCAGTACTTC
J gene: TRBJ2-1; V gene: TRBV7-9; clone size: -; D gene: TRBD2; CDR3 protein: CASSLGLAGGEQFF; CDR3 DNA: TGTGCCAGCAGCCTAGGACTAGCGGGTGGTGAGCAGTTCTTC
J gene: TRBJ2-7; V gene: TRBV27; clone size: -; D gene: -; CDR3 protein: CASSLGPSLYEQYF; CDR3 DNA: TGTGCCAGCAGTCTGGGACCTTCCCTATACGAGCAGTACTTC